In this sample, the clone carrying this TCR beta chain turned up once. These data belong to a study of blood T cell repertoires in COVID-19. At the level of the study: Material from acute and convalescent COVID-19 was sourced from the United States, Italy and Spain.

Clones were sequenced by immunoSEQ multiplex PCR, and TCRdb holds only the in-frame ones, with some missing. The sample gives 150,000 to 200,000 clones, 70% to 90% of which show up once; around 5% is in the top ten. The specimen sequenced was peripheral blood. The clonotype comes from a human donor in a cohort sampled during active COVID-19.

The CDR3 nucleotides read TGCGCCAGCACTAGGACTACCCTCGACAATGAGCAGTTCTTC. Protein sequence: CASTRTTLDNEQFF. This chain uses TRBV5-1 with TRBJ2-1; D possibly corresponds to TRBD2 (6 bases). This CDR3 region has 14 residues. Germline V gene lookup returns CDR1 SGHRS and CDR2 YFSETQ. Trimming left V 6 bases short and J 5 bases short, with 15 bases between.